What follows are 30 T cell receptor delta chains derived from one specimen sequenced in a study of γδ T cells in repeated Plasmodium falciparum infection (dated by TCRdb to 2020 to 2022). The library came from multiplex PCR. This sample was sequenced with an Illumina MiSeq. Via CATT, TCRdb reprocessed the public reads, and rows with identical DNA were then joined. A total of about 48,000 delta-chain clones appear in this sample, roughly 1.6% of them only once. 6.5% to 9.5% of the sample goes to the ten largest clones. For bulk TCR repertoire analysis, Vgamma9/Vdelta2+ and Vdelta2-negative gammadelta T cell populations were isolated by flow sorting from peripheral blood mononuclear cells. Sample: gamma-delta T cells from blood. Receptors originate from a pool of human donors (malaria-infected and uninfected, not separated).

This clone was seen many times. The protein listed by TCRdb differs at residue 4 from the translated DNA, so the DNA translation is shown. V gene TRDV1 combines with J gene TRDJ1; TRDD3 matches 8 bases. This CDR3 contains 22 residues. Looked up from germline, CDR1 is TSWWSYY and CDR2 is QGS. The junction had 31 bases not matched to a gene; V was cut back by 8 bases and J by 2 bases. CDR3 in DNA: TGTGCTCTTTGGAACTCCACTTCCCCGCCCGCCGGGGGGATAAGGAGGACCGATAAACTCATCTTT. It is translated as CALWNSTSPPAGGIRRTDKLIF.

The V call is TRDV1, the J call TRDJ1; 9 bases match TRDD2. The J gene was missing in TCRdb and was found by matching the end of the DNA to germline. From germline, CDR1 is TSWWSYY and CDR2 QGS. This CDR3 region has 25 residues. J gave up 2 bases and V 2 bases, and 33 bases lay outside the gene matches. In nucleotides, the CDR3 is TGTGCTCTTGGGGAAGGCCGCGCGAGGACCTTCCTACGTAAGTGGGGGACCAAGGGGACCGATAAACTCATCTTT. As protein: CALGEGRARTFLRKWGTKGTDKLIF.

This clone was counted at least ten times. The same CDR3 also results from other DNA sequences found in this sample. This sequence joins TRAV36/DV7 and TRDJ1; 11 bases map to TRDD3. With 5 bases clipped from V and 8 bases from J, the junction kept 5 bases outside the gene matches. Per germline, CDR1 VTNFRS and CDR2 LTSSGIE (reference sequence). CDR3 length: 12 residues. The chain's CDR3 is CAVLYWGIKLIF. Written as DNA, the CDR3 is TGTGCTGTACTGTACTGGGGGATAAAACTCATCTTT.

On this clone itself: The protein that TCRdb holds for this DNA derives from a much larger clone and differs from the translated DNA at residue 13, which likely indicates a read error; the protein shown here is translated from the DNA. V and J are TRDV1 and TRDJ1, with 7 bases that match TRDD3. In the absence of a J gene in TCRdb, the DNA was matched to germline to assign it here. Germline CDR1 and CDR2: TSWWSYY and QGS. The CDR3 totals 16 residues. The CDR3 sequence: CALGELMGGILDRLIF. The CDR3 DNA reads TGTGCTCTTGGGGAACTTATGGGAGGGATACTCGATAGACTCATCTTT.

This clone was counted once. The chain has TRDV1 and TRDJ4, with TRDD3 matching 7 bases. The J gene, not given by TCRdb, was assigned here from a germline match of the nucleotide sequence. Unmatched junction bases numbered 28, after V lost 0 bases and J lost 3 bases. Germline V gene data show CDR1 as TSWWSYY and CDR2 as QGS. The CDR3 totals 22 residues. In DNA, the CDR3 is TGTGCTCTTGGGGAACTTTATGGGCCTGGGGGGGCGGTTTCACCTTTAGCACGACCCCTGATCTTT. Protein: CALGELYGPGGAVSPLARPLIF.

This clone was counted ten times or more. A read error may explain this, as a much larger clone is one base away. The chain carries TRDV1 and TRDJ2, with 7 bases lining up with TRDD3. Per germline, CDR1 TSWWSYY and CDR2 QGS. The CDR3 is 27 amino acids. V was clipped by 2 bases and J by 8 bases; unmatched bases: 44. The CDR3 DNA sequence: TGTGCTCTTGGGGAAAGCGGATCATCCCTAAGGAGGGGGATGGGGGGATCGAGGCCCGATGAAGCGGCACAACTCTTCTTT. This codes for CALGESGSSLRRGMGGSRPDEAAQLFF.

This clone came up many times. The chain joins TRDV1 to TRDJ1; TRDD3 agrees at 11 bases. The CDR3 extends over 21 amino acids. The junction had 18 bases not matched to a gene; V was cut back by 2 bases and J by 1 base. CDR1 is TSWWSYY and CDR2 is QGS in the germline V gene. This CDR3 is CALGEATFWAGGYSSTDKLIF. CDR3 DNA: TGTGCTCTTGGGGAAGCTACATTCTGGGCTGGGGGATACAGTAGCACCGATAAACTCATCTTT.

This clone came up a few times. This likely reflects a read error, since a far larger clone is one base away. Other DNA sequences in this specimen translate into the identical CDR3. The V and J genes are TRDV1 and TRDJ1; weak D call: TRDD2 (6 bases). Germline matching of the DNA provided the J gene here, since TCRdb leaves it blank. This CDR3 is 17 amino acids long. Trimming cost V 3 bases and J 5 bases, with 22 bases left between them. CDR1 is TSWWSYY, CDR2 QGS, per germline. This chain's CDR3 is CALGESFPRGPTDKLIF. CDR3 coding DNA: TGTGCTCTTGGGGAGTCCTTCCCGCGGGGACCCACTGATAAACTCATCTTT.

For this clone: A read error likely explains this, since a far larger clone differs by one base. Other DNA sequences within the sample encode an identical CDR3. J is TRDJ1 and V is TRDV1; unclear D gene. TCRdb carries no J gene annotation; the J gene was assigned here by matching the DNA with germline. V lost 0 bases and J lost 8, with 19 bases in between. This CDR3 contains 16 residues. CDR1 is TSWWSYY and CDR2 is QGS in the germline V gene. The CDR3 nucleotides are TGTGCTCTTGGGGAACTACGTGTCAGGGAAGAGGACAAACTCATCTTT. This translates into CALGELRVREEDKLIF.

With regard to this clone: Being one base from a much bigger clone, this may be a read error. This sequence joins TRDV1 and TRDJ1; 8 bases align to TRDD3. Because TCRdb records no J gene, it was assigned here through a match of the DNA to germline. CDR1 and CDR2 (germline): TSWWSYY, QGS. This CDR3 region has 24 residues. In DNA, the CDR3 is TGTGCCCTTGGGGAGACAAGCGCCCTCCTACGTTCGGGGGATAGAGAGGAAGGTTCCGATAAACTCATCTTT. Translation: CALGETSALLRSGDREEGSDKLIF.

This clone has only a few counts. This could be a read error, since a much larger clone is one nucleotide away. Other nucleotide sequences from this sample produce the same CDR3. This chain uses TRDV1 with TRDJ1; 9 bases fit TRDD3. V was clipped by 9 bases and J by 0 bases; unmatched bases: 26. The CDR3 loop spans 21 amino acids. Germline V gene sequence: CDR1 TSWWSYY, CDR2 QGS. The CDR3 spells CALAPKAFPQLGDRYTDKLIF. The CDR3 bases are TGTGCTCTCGCCCCAAAGGCCTTCCCCCAACTGGGGGACAGATACACCGATAAACTCATCTTT.

There are many counts of this clone. The rearrangement uses TRDV1 and TRDJ1; a possible D gene is TRDD3 (6 bases). The CDR3 is 18 residues long. The V end was cut by 5 bases, the J end by 6 bases, with 28 bases between. Germline CDR1 reads TSWWSYY; CDR2 reads QGS. This CDR3 reads CALGKRGGRRRSPNKLIF. Here the CDR3 DNA reads TGTGCTCTTGGGAAACGGGGGGGGAGAAGGAGATCCCCAAATAAACTCATCTTT.

There are many counts of this clone. The genes are TRDV2 and TRDJ1; 8 bases line up with TRDD3. Trimming at V came to 1 base and at J to 3 bases, leaving 9 bases not matched to a gene. The germline gives CDR1 GEAIGNYY, CDR2 EKD. The CDR3 has 16 amino acids. CDR3 protein: CACDTLGDPGADKLIF. In DNA form, the CDR3 reads TGTGCCTGTGACACTCTGGGGGACCCGGGAGCCGATAAACTCATCTTT.

The sample holds many counts of this clone. This may stem from a read error, because a much larger clone lies one nucleotide away. This specimen includes other DNA sequences encoding the same CDR3. The CDR3 protein is CALGELGSWGIRDGDKLIF. CDR3 DNA: TGTGCCCTTGGGGAACTGGGTTCTTGGGGGATACGAGACGGCGATAAACTCATCTTT. The chain carries TRDV1 and TRDJ1; the match to TRDD3 covers 11 bases. Germline V gene lookup returns CDR1 TSWWSYY and CDR2 QGS. The CDR3 is made up of 19 amino acids.

Details on this clone: Only one base separates this from a far larger clonotype, so it likely reflects a read error. Other DNA sequences of this sample code for an identical CDR3. This chain joins TRDV1 and TRDJ1; 8 positions agree with TRDD3. In the absence of a J gene in TCRdb, the DNA was matched to germline to assign it here. In germline, CDR1 is TSWWSYY, CDR2 QGS. The J segment lost 5 bases and the V segment lost 0 bases, leaving 17 bases of the junction unmatched. The CDR3 runs 19 residues. The CDR3 sequence: CALGELAWALGDPRDKLIF. The DNA of the CDR3 is TGTGCTCTTGGGGAACTCGCCTGGGCCCTGGGGGACCCTCGGGATAAACTCATCTTT.

About this clone: This likely came from a read error, as a far larger clone is one base away. The same CDR3 arises from other DNA sequences in this sample as well. V is TRDV1 and J is TRDJ1; 7 positions match TRDD2. CDR1 TSWWSYY and CDR2 QGS come from the germline V gene. The CDR3 covers 19 residues. The V and J ends lost 3 bases and 0 bases, in that order; junction bases with no gene match: 16. Written as DNA, the CDR3 is TGTGCTCTTGGGGAGCCGGGGTTCCTACGGTCTATAGACACCGATAAACTCATCTTT. This sequence encodes CALGEPGFLRSIDTDKLIF.

As regards this clone: The protein recorded in TCRdb matches a much larger clone and deviates from this DNA's translation at residue 12, suggesting a read error; the protein here is obtained by translating the DNA. The chain links TRDV1 to TRDJ1; D not resolved. TCRdb offers no J gene call, so here the DNA was matched to germline to obtain one. Germline values: CDR1 TSWWSYY, CDR2 QGS. The CDR3 spans 16 residues. CDR3 amino acids: CALGEAETADTNKLIF. CDR3 bases: TGTGCTCTTGGGGAAGCGGAGACGGCTGACACCAATAAACTCATCTTT.

This clone was observed a handful of times. TCRdb shows a much larger clone's protein in place of this DNA's translation, and the two differ at residue 7, likely through a read error; the protein shown is translated from the DNA. The rearrangement joins TRDV3 to TRDJ1, with 13 bases that match TRDD3. No J gene is reported in TCRdb; it was inferred here by comparing the DNA with germline. Germline trimming cut 4 bases from V and 2 bases from J; bases unmatched to any gene: 34. This CDR3 contains 24 residues. CDR1 TVYSNPD and CDR2 GDNSRS come from the germline V gene (reference sequence). CDR3 nucleotides: TGTGCCTCCCAAGGAGCGGATTCAGTACGATTGGTACTGGGGGATACGGGGCGGACCGATAAACTCATCTTT. Its translation is CASQGADSVRLVLGDTGRTDKLIF.

A remark on this clone: The TCRdb protein comes from a much larger clone and disagrees with this DNA's translation at residue 8, likely due to a read error; the protein given here is derived from the DNA. The gene calls are TRDV1 and TRDJ1; 9 bases map to TRDD3. The J gene, absent from TCRdb, was called here by matching the DNA to germline. The CDR3 totals 20 residues. The germline gives CDR1 TSWWSYY, CDR2 QGS. The CDR3 protein is CALGEDLRGWGIYPTGKLIF. The CDR3 nucleotides are TGTGCTCTTGGGGAAGACTTGAGGGGCTGGGGGATCTATCCCACCGGTAAACTCATCTTT.

There are a few counts of this clone. The TCRdb protein comes from a much larger clone and disagrees with this DNA's translation at residue 12, likely due to a read error; the protein given here is derived from the DNA. The rearrangement uses TRDV1 and TRDJ1; weak D call: TRDD2 (5 bases). TCRdb gives no J gene; it was assigned here by matching the DNA to germline. This CDR3 is built from 16 residues. The V gene lost 4 bases and the J gene lost 6 bases, with 21 bases spanning the gap. The germline V gene has CDR1 TSWWSYY and CDR2 QGS. The DNA of the CDR3 is TGTGCTCTTGGGGGACCGGGCGGGAACTTCCCCAATAAACTCATCTTT. Translated, it gives CALGGPGGNFPNKLIF.

With respect to this clone: A far larger clone is only one base removed, so a read error is likely. Other DNA variants within this sample encode the same CDR3. V gene TRDV1 combines with J gene TRDJ1, with 9 nucleotides matching TRDD2. The J gene is not listed in TCRdb, so it was assigned here from a DNA match to germline. The germline CDR1 and CDR2 sequences are TSWWSYY and QGS. Trimming took 1 base from V and 0 from J; bases not matched to a gene: 48. The CDR3 runs 31 residues. CDR3 bases: TGTGCTCTTGGGGAACATCGTGGCATCCTTCCTTCCTACCTCCACCCTTACCGACCCCTTTTGGTGAGGGGGTACACCGATAAACTCATCTTT. As protein: CALGEHRGILPSYLHPYRPLLVRGYTDKLIF.

This clone was detected many times. TCRdb's protein sequence differs at residue 11 from the translated DNA; the protein presented here follows the DNA. The rearrangement joins TRDV1 to TRDJ1; D perhaps matches TRDD3 (8 bases). CDR3 length: 22 amino acids. V lost 0 bases, J lost 0 bases, and 29 bases lay in between. Germline CDR1 reads TSWWSYY; CDR2 reads QGS. The CDR3 sequence: CALGELWPSSHWGPEYTDKLIF. In DNA form, the CDR3 reads TGTGCTCTTGGGGAACTGTGGCCTTCCTCCCACTGGGGGCCAGAGTACACCGATAAACTCATCTTT.

For this clone: This sequence is one base from a far larger clone and is likely a read error. Other DNA sequences in this sample translate to the same CDR3. The V gene is TRDV1, the J gene TRDJ1, with a possible D match to TRDD3 (5 bases). The J gene was missing in TCRdb and was found by matching the end of the DNA to germline. The CDR3 length is 21 residues. Germline V CDR1 and CDR2: TSWWSYY, QGS. This chain's CDR3 is CALGVRDSTLGYAHPTDKLIF. The CDR3 DNA sequence: TGTGCCCTTGGGGTCCGTGATTCCACCCTCGGGTACGCACACCCCACCGATAAACTCATCTTT.

This clone was detected only a few times. Translating this DNA gives a protein that differs at residue 11 from the TCRdb one, which belongs to a much larger clone; a read error is likely, and the protein shown is this translation. The rearrangement links TRDV1 to TRDJ1, with a tentative D call TRDD2 (5 bases). Matching the DNA to germline supplied the J gene, which TCRdb does not give. CDR3 length: 17 residues. Trimming took off 0 bases at V and 5 bases at J, with 19 bases between the two ends. Germline loops: CDR1 TSWWSYY, CDR2 QGS. The CDR3 coding sequence is TGTGCTCTTGGGGAACTGGGTCCTAAGGGCTCAGGTGATAAACTCATCTTT. Amino acids: CALGELGPKGSGDKLIF.

A few counts support this clone. A single base separates this from a much larger clone, so it may be a read error. The chain recombines TRDV1 with TRDJ1; 7 bases map to TRDD3. TCRdb does not report a J gene; here it was assigned by matching the DNA to germline references. The ends lost 0 bases at V and 0 bases at J; junction bases unmatched: 37. The CDR3 totals 27 residues. Germline V gene lookup returns CDR1 TSWWSYY and CDR2 QGS. CDR3 sequence: CALGELYWSFGEPRSVLGRPYTDKLIF. CDR3 coding DNA: TGTGCTCTTGGGGAACTATATTGGTCTTTCGGTGAGCCCCGAAGTGTACTGGGGAGACCTTACACCGATAAACTCATCTTT.

This clone was detected a few times. Translating this DNA gives a protein that differs at residue 11 from the TCRdb one, which belongs to a much larger clone; a read error is likely, and the protein shown is this translation. The V and J genes are TRDV1 and TRDJ1; maybe TRDD2 (6 bases). The CDR3 sequence is 14 residues long. CDR1 TSWWSYY and CDR2 QGS come from the germline V gene. The CDR3 here is CALGDSFRPDRLIF. CDR3 sequence (DNA): TGTGCTCTTGGGGACTCCTTCCGACCTGATAGACTCATCTTT.

As for this clone: The amino acid sequence in TCRdb belongs to a much larger clone and departs from this DNA's translation at residue 13, likely a sequencing read error; the sequence shown is translated from the DNA. The rearrangement uses TRDV1 and TRDJ1; D not certain. Because TCRdb records no J gene, it was assigned here through a match of the DNA to germline. V lost 1 base and J 0 bases, leaving 24 bases between the germline ends. The CDR3 is 20 residues long. Germline lookup yields CDR1 TSWWSYY and CDR2 QGS. The DNA of the CDR3 is TGTGCTCTTGGGGAACCCGCAACTCAGGTAGTGATGGTGTACACCGATAAACTCATCTTT. Protein sequence: CALGEPATQVVMVYTDKLIF.

The chain carries TRDV1 and TRDJ1, with 8 bases aligning to TRDD3. TCRdb carries no J gene annotation; the J gene was assigned here by matching the DNA with germline. The CDR3 runs 19 residues. The germline gives CDR1 TSWWSYY, CDR2 QGS. The trim removed 0 bases at V and 4 bases at J, leaving 16 bases unmatched. CDR3 in DNA: TGTGCTCTTGGGGAACTTTATGAACCCTGGGGGACAGGGGTCGATAAACTCATCTTT. It translates to CALGELYEPWGTGVDKLIF.

Only a few counts were recorded for this clone. TCRdb lists the protein of a much larger clone for this DNA, which differs at residue 4, so this is likely a read error; the protein given here is translated from the DNA itself. The V gene is TRDV2, the J gene TRDJ1, with 10 nucleotides matching TRDD3. Germline assignment: CDR1 GEAIGNYY and CDR2 EKD. The CDR3 runs 14 residues. Germline trimming cut 5 bases from V and 7 bases from J; bases unmatched to any gene: 9. CDR3 sequence (DNA): TGTGCCTGTGGCACTTTAATGGGGGATACTAAACTCATCTTT. Protein sequence: CACGTLMGDTKLIF.

This clone has just a few counts. This sequence is one base from a far larger clone and is likely a read error. Other nucleotide sequences from this sample produce the same CDR3. The chain uses TRDV1 and TRDJ1, with 8 bases that match TRDD3. As TCRdb names no J gene, one was assigned here on the basis of a DNA match to germline. The CDR3 spans 16 residues. In germline, CDR1 is TSWWSYY, CDR2 QGS. The CDR3 sequence is CALGERQLGDTDKLIF. For the CDR3, the DNA is TGTGCCCTTGGGGAACGGCAACTGGGGGACACCGATAAACTCATCTTT.